These 8 T cell receptor beta chains were sequenced from one sample in a study of blood T cell repertoires in COVID-19. Sequencing was performed with immunoSEQ multiplex PCR; in TCRdb, only in-frame clones are kept and a portion is missing. The sample consists of hundreds of thousands of clones, approximately 91% of them appearing once. Sequencing was done on a sample of peripheral blood. Receptors originate from a woman aged 70-85 years with COVID-19, enrolled during active disease.

The chain has TRBV7-2 and TRBJ1-2; 8 bases are a match to TRBD1. The V segment lost 5 bases and the J segment 5 bases; nucleotides outside the gene matches: 10. Germline-derived CDR1 and CDR2 are SGHTA and FQGNSA. This CDR3 has 15 residues. CDR3 amino acids: CASSADRGEWYGYTF. The CDR3 bases are TGTGCCAGCAGCGCTGACAGGGGCGAATGGTATGGCTACACCTTC.

On this clone itself: This specimen includes other DNA sequences encoding the same CDR3. V and J are TRBV19 and TRBJ1-2; 7 positions agree with TRBD1. Germline CDR1 is LNHDA and CDR2 is SQIVND (reference sequence). The CDR3 runs to 13 residues. V trimming: 6 bases; J trimming: 0 bases; junction bases outside the gene matches: 1. The CDR3 sequence: CASRQGPNYGYTF. Here the CDR3 DNA reads TGTGCCAGTAGACAGGGGCCTAACTATGGCTACACCTTC.

The J gene is TRBJ1-1, the V gene TRBV29-1, with 7 bases matching TRBD1. Trimming removed 7 bases from V and 10 bases from J; junction bases left unmatched: 15. Germline CDR1 is SQVTM and CDR2 is ANQGSEA. The CDR3 is made up of 13 amino acids. CDR3 amino acids: CSAADLTGVGAFF. As DNA, the CDR3 is TGCAGCGCAGCCGACCTTACAGGGGTAGGAGCTTTCTTT.

This clone was counted a single time. The CDR3 DNA reads TGTGCCAGCAGTGAAGCGCGGGGAGGGGCGGTCAAGCAGTACTTC. Translating it yields CASSEARGGAVKQYF. The chain carries TRBV2 and TRBJ2-7; 7 bases line up with TRBD2. J gave up 8 bases and V 0 bases, and 10 bases lay outside the gene matches. The CDR3 extends over 15 amino acids. Germline V gives CDR1 SNHLY, CDR2 FYNNEI.

V and J are TRBV5-5 and TRBJ2-7; 7 bases fit TRBD1. The CDR3 is 13 amino acids. After removal of 7 bases from V and 3 bases from J, the junction contained 7 bases not matched to a gene. The germline V gene encodes CDR1 SGHKS and CDR2 YYEKEE (reference sequence). CDR3: CASLGQDHYEQYF. CDR3 nucleotides: TGTGCCAGCCTAGGACAGGACCACTACGAGCAGTACTTC.

The V gene is TRBV4-1, the J gene TRBJ2-3; maybe TRBD2 (6 bases). V dropped 3 bases and J dropped 0 bases, with 13 bases sitting between them. Germline V gene lookup returns CDR1 MGHRA and CDR2 YSYEKL. The CDR3 runs 16 residues. The CDR3 region is CASSQGRGLSTDTQYF. CDR3 coding DNA: TGCGCCAGCAGCCAGGGTAGGGGACTGAGCACAGATACGCAGTATTTT.

This chain links TRBV5-1 with TRBJ1-2; TRBD1 matches 8 bases. The J segment lost 0 bases and the V segment lost 2 bases, leaving 3 bases of the junction unmatched. This CDR3 region has 15 residues. Germline lookup yields CDR1 SGHRS and CDR2 YFSETQ. CDR3 coding DNA: TGCGCCAGCAGCTTCCAGGGGGCTCCTAACTATGGCTACACCTTC. Encoded protein: CASSFQGAPNYGYTF.

The chain is built from TRBV9 and TRBJ1-1; weak D call: TRBD1 (6 bases). The V gene lost 7 bases and the J gene lost 1 base, with 11 bases spanning the gap. Germline V CDR1 and CDR2: SGDLS, YYNGEE. This CDR3 comprises 13 residues. The CDR3 sequence is CASSTQGNTEAFF. CDR3 nucleotides: TGTGCCAGCTCCACACAGGGGAACACTGAAGCTTTCTTT.